This T cell receptor beta chain was documented in a study of technical replicates of blood from a few donors. The protocol was immunoSEQ multiplex PCR, while the TCRdb copy is restricted to in-frame clones and leaves out a portion. The sample holds 60,000 to 70,000 clones, 75% to 90% seen once. The ends were cut back, 6 bases at V and 11 bases at J, with 20 bases in the middle. CDR3 size: 15 residues. In germline, CDR1 is MNHEY, CDR2 SVGAGI. What was sequenced was PBMCs. This chain links TRBV6-5 with TRBJ1-6; a weak D match, TRBD1 (5 bases). The clonotype originates from a human donor in good health. Some clones in this sample may be carry-over from other donors' samples. The DNA for the CDR3 is TGTGCCAGCAGACAAGGGACTTCCCGGGGGGCACCCCTCCACTTT. Translation gives CASRQGTSRGAPLHF.